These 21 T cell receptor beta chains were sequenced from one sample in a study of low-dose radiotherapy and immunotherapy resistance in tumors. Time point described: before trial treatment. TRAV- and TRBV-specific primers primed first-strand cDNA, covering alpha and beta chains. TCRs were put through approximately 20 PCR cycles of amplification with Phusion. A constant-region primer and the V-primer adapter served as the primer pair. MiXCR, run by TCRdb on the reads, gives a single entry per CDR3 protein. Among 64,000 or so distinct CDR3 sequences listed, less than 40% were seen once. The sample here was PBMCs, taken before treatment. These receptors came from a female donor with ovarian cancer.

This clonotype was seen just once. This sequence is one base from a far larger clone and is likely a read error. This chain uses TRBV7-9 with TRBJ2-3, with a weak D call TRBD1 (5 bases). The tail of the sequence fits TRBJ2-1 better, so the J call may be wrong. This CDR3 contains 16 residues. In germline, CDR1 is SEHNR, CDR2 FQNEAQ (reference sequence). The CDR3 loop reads CASSFSGARVIHEQFF. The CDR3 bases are TGTGCCAGCAGCTTTAGTGGGGCGCGAGTGATCCATGAGCAGTTCTTC.

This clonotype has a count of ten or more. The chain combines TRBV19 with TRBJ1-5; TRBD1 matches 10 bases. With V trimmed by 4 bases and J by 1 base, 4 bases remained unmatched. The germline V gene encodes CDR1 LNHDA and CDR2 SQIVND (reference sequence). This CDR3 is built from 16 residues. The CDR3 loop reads CASSTQDRGSNQPQHF. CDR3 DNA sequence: TGTGCCAGTAGTACCCAGGACAGGGGGAGCAATCAGCCCCAGCATTTT.

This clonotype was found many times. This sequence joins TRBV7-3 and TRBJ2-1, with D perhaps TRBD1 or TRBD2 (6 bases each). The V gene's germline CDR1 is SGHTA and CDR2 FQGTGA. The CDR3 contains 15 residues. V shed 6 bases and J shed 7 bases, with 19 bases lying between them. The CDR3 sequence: CASRHTGGLGNEQFF. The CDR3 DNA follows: TGTGCCAGCAGACATACCGGGGGCCTAGGGAATGAGCAGTTCTTC.

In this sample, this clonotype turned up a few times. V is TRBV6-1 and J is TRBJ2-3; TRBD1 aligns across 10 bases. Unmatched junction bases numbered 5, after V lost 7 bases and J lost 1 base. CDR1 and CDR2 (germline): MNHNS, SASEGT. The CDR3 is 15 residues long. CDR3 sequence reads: CASTPGTGGTDTQYF. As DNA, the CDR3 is TGTGCCAGCACCCCCGGGACAGGGGGCACAGATACGCAGTATTTT.

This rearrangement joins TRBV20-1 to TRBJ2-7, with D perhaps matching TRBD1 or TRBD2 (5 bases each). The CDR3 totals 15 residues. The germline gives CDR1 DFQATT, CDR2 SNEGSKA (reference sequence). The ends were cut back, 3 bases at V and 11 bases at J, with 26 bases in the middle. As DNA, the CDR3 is TGCAGTGCTAGCCCTGGGGACGGATCCTTCGAGATGGAGTACTTC. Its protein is CSASPGDGSFEMEYF.

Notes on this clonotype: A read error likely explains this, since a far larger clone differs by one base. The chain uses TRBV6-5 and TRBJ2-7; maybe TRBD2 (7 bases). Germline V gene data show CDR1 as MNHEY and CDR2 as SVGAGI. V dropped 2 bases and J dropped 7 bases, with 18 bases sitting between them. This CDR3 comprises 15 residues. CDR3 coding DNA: TGTGCCAGCAGTTACGCTCGGGGGGCCCACAATGAGCAGTACTTC. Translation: CASSYARGAHNEQYF.

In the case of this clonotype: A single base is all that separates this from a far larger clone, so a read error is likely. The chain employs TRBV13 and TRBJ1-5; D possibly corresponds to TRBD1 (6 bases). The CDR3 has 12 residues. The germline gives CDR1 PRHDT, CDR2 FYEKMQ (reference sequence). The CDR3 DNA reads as TGTGCCAACAGCTTTGTGGGGACACCCCAGCATTTT. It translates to CANSFVGTPQHF.

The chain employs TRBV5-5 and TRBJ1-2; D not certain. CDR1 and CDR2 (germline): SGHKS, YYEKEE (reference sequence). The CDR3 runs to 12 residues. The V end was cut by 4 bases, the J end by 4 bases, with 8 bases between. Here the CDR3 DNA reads TGTGCCAGCAGCATGGACTCCTATGGCTACACCTTC. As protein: CASSMDSYGYTF.

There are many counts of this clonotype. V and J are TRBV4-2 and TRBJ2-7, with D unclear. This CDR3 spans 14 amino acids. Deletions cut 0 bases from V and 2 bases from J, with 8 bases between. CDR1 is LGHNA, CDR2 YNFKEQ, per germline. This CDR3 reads CASSQDGLTYEQYF. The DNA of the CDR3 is TGTGCCAGCAGCCAAGATGGGCTAACCTACGAGCAGTACTTC.

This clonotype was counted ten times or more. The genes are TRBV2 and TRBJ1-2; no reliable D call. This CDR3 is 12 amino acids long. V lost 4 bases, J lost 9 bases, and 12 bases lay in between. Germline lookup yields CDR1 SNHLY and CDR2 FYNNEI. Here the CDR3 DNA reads TGTGCCAGCAGTGGGCAGTCCGGAAGCTACACCTTC. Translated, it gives CASSGQSGSYTF.

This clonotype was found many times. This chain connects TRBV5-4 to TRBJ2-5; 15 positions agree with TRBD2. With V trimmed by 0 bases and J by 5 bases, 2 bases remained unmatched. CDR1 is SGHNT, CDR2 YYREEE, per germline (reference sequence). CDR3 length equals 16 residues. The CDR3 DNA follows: TGTGCCAGCAGCTTGGGGACTAGCGGGGGGGGGGAGACCCAGTACTTC. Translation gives CASSLGTSGGGETQYF.

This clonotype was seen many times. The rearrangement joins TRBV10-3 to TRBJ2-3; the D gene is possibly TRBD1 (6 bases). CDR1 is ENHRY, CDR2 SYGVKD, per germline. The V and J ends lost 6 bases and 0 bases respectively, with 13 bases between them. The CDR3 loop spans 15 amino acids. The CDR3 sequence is CAISDQRGSTDTQYF. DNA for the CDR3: TGTGCCATCAGCGACCAGAGGGGGAGCACAGATACGCAGTATTTT.

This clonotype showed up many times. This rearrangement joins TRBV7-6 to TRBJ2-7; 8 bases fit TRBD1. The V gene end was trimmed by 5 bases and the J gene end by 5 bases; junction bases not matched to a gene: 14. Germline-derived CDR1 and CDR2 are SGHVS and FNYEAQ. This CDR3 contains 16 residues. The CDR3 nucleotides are TGTGCCAGCAGCCTCCTTGCCGGACAGGGTGCCGACGAGCAGTACTTC. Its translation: CASSLLAGQGADEQYF.

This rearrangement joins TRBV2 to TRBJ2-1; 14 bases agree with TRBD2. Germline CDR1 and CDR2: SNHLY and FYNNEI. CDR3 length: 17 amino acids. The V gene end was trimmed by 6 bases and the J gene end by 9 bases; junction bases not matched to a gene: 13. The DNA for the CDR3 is TGTGCCAGCAGCTTCGCGGGGACTAGCGGGAGCTCTAGTGAGCAGTTCTTC. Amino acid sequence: CASSFAGTSGSSSEQFF.

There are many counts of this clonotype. CDR3 DNA: TGTGCCAGCAGCGTACAGGGACCTACTAGCACAGATACGCAGTATTTT. As protein: CASSVQGPTSTDTQYF. This chain links TRBV7-9 with TRBJ2-3, with D maybe TRBD1 (6 bases). The length of the CDR3 is 16 residues. Germline CDR1 reads SEHNR; CDR2 reads FQNEAQ (reference sequence). Trimming removed 5 bases at V and 0 bases at J, with 15 bases between.

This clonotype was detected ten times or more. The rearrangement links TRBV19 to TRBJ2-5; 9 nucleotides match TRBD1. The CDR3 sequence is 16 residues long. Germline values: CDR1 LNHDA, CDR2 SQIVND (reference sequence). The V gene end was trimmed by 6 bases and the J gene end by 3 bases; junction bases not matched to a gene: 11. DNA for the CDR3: TGTGCCAGTAGCGATTTCTCCGGGACAGGGAAAGAGACCCAGTACTTC. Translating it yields CASSDFSGTGKETQYF.

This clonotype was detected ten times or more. CDR3 sequence reads: CSVGTGPGQPQHF. The DNA of the CDR3 is TGCAGCGTGGGGACAGGGCCCGGTCAGCCCCAGCATTTT. V is TRBV29-1 and J is TRBJ1-5, with 9 bases matching TRBD1. This CDR3 region has 13 residues. Germline CDR1 is SQVTM and CDR2 is ANQGSEA. J gave up 6 bases and V 6 bases, and 6 bases lay outside the gene matches. Full variable domain (rest looked up from reference TRBV29-1 and TRBJ1-5): SAVISQKPSRDICQRGTSLTIQCQVDSQVTMMFWYRQQPGQSLTLIATANQGSEATYESGFVIDKFPISRPNLTFSTLTVSNMSPEDSSIYLCSVGTGPGQPQHFGDGTRLSIL.

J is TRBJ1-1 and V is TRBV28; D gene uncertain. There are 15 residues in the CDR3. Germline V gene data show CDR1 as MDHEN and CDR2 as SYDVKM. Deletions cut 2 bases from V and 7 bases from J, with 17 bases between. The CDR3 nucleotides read TGTGCCAGCAGTTTAGGGGTCAAAGCTGCTCTTGAAGCTTTCTTT. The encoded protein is CASSLGVKAALEAFF. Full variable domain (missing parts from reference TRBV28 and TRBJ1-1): DVKVTQSSRYLVKRTGEKVFLECVQDMDHENMFWYRQDPGLGLRLIYFSYDVKMKEKGDIPEGYSVSREKKERFSLILESASTNQTSMYLCASSLGVKAALEAFFGQGTRLTVV.

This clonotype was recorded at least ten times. DNA for the CDR3: TGTGCCAGCAGTCCTACACCCGGGACAGGCTTTTCACCCCTCCACTTT. Translated, it gives CASSPTPGTGFSPLHF. V is TRBV28 and J is TRBJ1-6; 8 bases are shared with TRBD1. Germline V gives CDR1 MDHEN, CDR2 SYDVKM. V gave up 5 bases and J gave up 9 bases; unmatched junction bases: 12. The CDR3 is 16 amino acids.

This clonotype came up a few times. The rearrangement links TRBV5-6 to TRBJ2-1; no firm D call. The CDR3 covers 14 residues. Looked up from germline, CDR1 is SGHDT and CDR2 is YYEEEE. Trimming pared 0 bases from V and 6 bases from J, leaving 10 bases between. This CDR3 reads CASSLVRQVNEQFF. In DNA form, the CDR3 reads TGTGCCAGCAGCTTGGTTAGGCAAGTCAATGAGCAGTTCTTC.

The CDR3 DNA reads TGCAGTGCCTCGCCGTTACCAGCGGGGAGCACAGATACGCAGTATTTT. Translated, it gives CSASPLPAGSTDTQYF. The chain joins TRBV20-1 to TRBJ2-3; 7 bases line up with TRBD2. The V gene end was trimmed by 6 bases and the J gene end by 0 bases; junction bases not matched to a gene: 12. The CDR3 length is 16 residues. Germline CDR1 reads DFQATT; CDR2 reads SNEGSKA (reference sequence).